One and the same sample provided the 25 T cell receptor beta chains below, sequenced in a study of T cells in Graves' hyperthyroidism and ophthalmopathy. TCR beta CDR3 region amplification was performed from RNA transcripts. The HTBI primer set served for first-round RT-PCR of the TCR CDR3. MiXCR, run by TCRdb on the multiplex PCR reads, gives a single entry per CDR3 protein. The sample lists hundreds of thousands of distinct CDR3 sequences, less than 25% occurring once. The specimen was blood. Every receptor here comes from a man younger than 40 with Graves' ophthalmopathy.

The CDR3 loop is CAIRLGQGDGSNYGYTF. CDR3 nucleotides: TGTGCCATCAGGCTGGGACAGGGGGATGGTTCTAACTATGGCTACACCTTC. The chain employs TRBV10-3 and TRBJ1-2, with 11 bases that match TRBD1. The length of the CDR3 is 17 residues. After removal of 6 bases from V and 0 bases from J, the junction contained 9 bases not matched to a gene. Germline-derived CDR1 and CDR2 are ENHRY and SYGVKD.

This clonotype has more than one count but fewer than ten. V gene TRBV11-3 combines with J gene TRBJ1-6, with no clear D. Germline CDR1 reads SGHNT; CDR2 reads YENEEA. V lost 4 bases to trimming and J lost 7 bases, with 14 bases between them. This CDR3 comprises 15 residues. CDR3 DNA sequence: TGTGCCAGCAGCTACGGGAGAATCGGGAATTCACCCCTCCACTTT. Translated: CASSYGRIGNSPLHF.

In its sample, this clonotype was seen a few times. The rearrangement uses TRBV4-1 and TRBJ2-7, with TRBD2 as a possible D gene (5 bases). The V end lost 5 bases, the J end lost 3 bases, and 14 bases lay between the germline ends. Germline V lookup: CDR1 MGHRA, CDR2 YSYEKL. CDR3 size: 14 residues. CDR3 region: CASSYIPGLYEQYF. The CDR3 bases are TGCGCCAGCAGCTATATACCCGGACTCTACGAGCAGTACTTC.

The J gene is TRBJ2-1, the V gene TRBV9, with 10 positions matching TRBD2. The V gene end was trimmed by 4 bases and the J gene end by 8 bases; junction bases not matched to a gene: 6. This CDR3 is 14 amino acids long. In germline, CDR1 is SGDLS, CDR2 YYNGEE. The CDR3 nucleotides read TGTGCCAGCAGCAAGAGCGGGAGGGCCGATGAGCAGTTCTTC. Translating gives CASSKSGRADEQFF.

This clonotype has a handful of counts. CDR3 nucleotide sequence: TGCGCCAGCAGGGTGACAGGGATGAACACTGAAGCTTTCTTT. Translation gives CASRVTGMNTEAFF. V usage is TRBV5-1 and J usage is TRBJ1-1; 7 nucleotides agree with TRBD1. V gave up 5 bases and J gave up 0 bases; unmatched junction bases: 4. This CDR3 region has 14 residues. Germline-derived CDR1 and CDR2 are SGHRS and YFSETQ.

Written as DNA, the CDR3 is TGTGCCAGTACCGACCCCGTTAACTATGGCTACACCTTC. Translated, it gives CASTDPVNYGYTF. V usage is TRBV19 and J usage is TRBJ1-2; D remains ambiguous. The CDR3 spans 13 residues. The germline V gene has CDR1 LNHDA and CDR2 SQIVND (reference sequence). V was shortened by 7 bases and J by 1 base, with 10 bases between the two germline ends.

This clonotype was detected a few times. V usage is TRBV11-3 and J usage is TRBJ2-2, with TRBD1 matching over 8 bases. The ends lost 5 bases at V and 0 bases at J; junction bases unmatched: 11. Germline V gives CDR1 SGHNT, CDR2 YENEEA. CDR3 length: 18 residues. The CDR3 sequence: CASSPLDRAKPNTGELFF. The DNA for the CDR3 is TGTGCCAGCAGCCCGTTGGACAGGGCCAAACCGAACACCGGGGAGCTGTTTTTT.

A note on this clonotype: A much bigger clone sits one base away, suggesting this may be a read error. This sequence joins TRBV6-2 or TRBV6-3 and TRBJ2-3; tentatively, D is TRBD2 (6 bases). Looked up from germline, CDR1 is MNHEY and CDR2 is SVGEGT. The V gene lost 7 bases and the J gene lost 6 bases, with 8 bases spanning the gap. This CDR3 has 11 amino acids. The CDR3 coding sequence is TGTGCCAGCACCGCGGGGGATACGCAGTATTTT. Translated: CASTAGDTQYF.

The chain uses TRBV20-1 and TRBJ2-7, with 8 bases that match TRBD1. V gave up 0 bases and J gave up 2 bases; unmatched junction bases: 6. The CDR3 totals 15 residues. The germline V gene encodes CDR1 DFQATT and CDR2 SNEGSKA (reference sequence). CDR3 protein: CSARDLTGAPYEQYF. In nucleotides, the CDR3 is TGCAGTGCTAGAGATTTGACAGGGGCCCCCTACGAGCAGTACTTC.

This clonotype was seen at least ten times. The chain has TRBV20-1 and TRBJ2-3; D not resolved. Germline V gives CDR1 DFQATT, CDR2 SNEGSKA (reference sequence). Trimming left V 1 base short and J 1 base short, with 9 bases between. This CDR3 spans 14 amino acids. This CDR3 is CSARGWIGTDTQYF. CDR3 sequence (DNA): TGCAGTGCTAGAGGGTGGATAGGCACAGATACGCAGTATTTT.

This clonotype appeared a few times. The chain is built from TRBV5-1 and TRBJ2-7, with D perhaps matching TRBD1 (6 bases). CDR3 size: 14 residues. Germline V gives CDR1 SGHRS, CDR2 YFSETQ. V lost 0 bases and J 4 bases, leaving 11 bases between the germline ends. The CDR3 coding sequence is TGCGCCAGCAGCTTGGACGTCCAGGGGTACGAGCAGTACTTC. Protein product: CASSLDVQGYEQYF. Supplemented by reference TRBV5-1 and TRBJ2-7, the full variable domain reads KAGVTQTPRYLIKTRGQQVTLSCSPISGHRSVSWYQQTPGQGLQFLFEYFSETQRNKGNFPGRFSGRQFSNSRSEMNVSTLELGDSALYLCASSLDVQGYEQYFGPGTRLTVT.

This clonotype showed up just a few times. The chain has TRBV9 and TRBJ2-1; 9 bases agree with TRBD2. Per germline, CDR1 SGDLS and CDR2 YYNGEE. The V segment lost 0 bases and the J segment 8 bases; nucleotides outside the gene matches: 6. This CDR3 is built from 15 residues. Here the CDR3 reads CASSVAGVAGDEQFF. For the CDR3, the DNA is TGTGCCAGCAGCGTAGCTGGGGTAGCGGGGGATGAGCAGTTCTTC.

This clonotype was seen only a few times. The chain carries TRBV27 and TRBJ2-3, with 10 positions matching TRBD2. Germline CDR1 is MNHEY and CDR2 is SMNVEV (reference sequence). The V segment lost 5 bases and the J segment 6 bases; nucleotides outside the gene matches: 8. The CDR3 consists of 15 residues. The CDR3 sequence: CASSALAGAGDTQYF. In DNA form, the CDR3 reads TGTGCCAGCAGTGCTCTAGCGGGAGCTGGGGATACGCAGTATTTT.

This clonotype was recorded many times. The V and J genes are TRBV11-2 and TRBJ2-7, with 9 bases aligning to TRBD2. This CDR3 has 18 amino acids. V lost 2 bases and J lost 0; bases outside the gene matches: 11. From germline, CDR1 is SGHAT and CDR2 FQNNGV. The CDR3 nucleotides read TGTGCCAGCAGCTTATCATTTTCCAGCGGGAGGCTCTCCTACGAGCAGTACTTC. Translated: CASSLSFSSGRLSYEQYF.

This chain joins TRBV30 and TRBJ2-7, with D unresolved. The CDR3 runs to 12 residues. V was trimmed by 2 bases and J by 5 bases, leaving 10 bases between them. In germline, CDR1 is GTSNPN, CDR2 SVGIG (reference sequence). CDR3 bases: TGTGCCTGGAGTTTTCGGGTGGACGAGCAGTACTTC. This gives the protein CAWSFRVDEQYF.

This clonotype has a handful of counts. The chain is built from TRBV6-2 or TRBV6-3 and TRBJ2-1; D is uncertain. This CDR3 region has 13 residues. Germline-derived CDR1 and CDR2 are MNHEY and SVGEGT. The V end lost 2 bases, the J end lost 7 bases, and 9 bases lay between the germline ends. The CDR3 DNA is TGTGCCAGCAGTTACGGTGCTTTAAATGAGCAGTTCTTC. Its translation: CASSYGALNEQFF.

The CDR3: CSARLGARETQYF. CDR3 DNA: TGCAGTGCTAGGCTGGGAGCCCGGGAGACCCAGTACTTC. This rearrangement joins TRBV20-1 to TRBJ2-5; possibly TRBD2 for D (5 bases). The CDR3 length is 13 residues. Trimming removed 3 bases from V and 5 bases from J, with 13 bases in between. Germline lookup yields CDR1 DFQATT and CDR2 SNEGSKA (reference sequence).

This clonotype appeared once. This chain joins TRBV4-2 and TRBJ2-1, with D tentatively TRBD2 (5 bases). Germline loops: CDR1 LGHNA, CDR2 YNFKEQ. The length of the CDR3 is 16 residues. Trimming took 1 base from V and 5 from J, leaving 15 bases between them. CDR3 in amino acids: CASSQVKASINNEQFF. CDR3 sequence (DNA): TGTGCCAGCAGCCAAGTAAAGGCTAGCATTAACAATGAGCAGTTCTTC.

This clonotype was counted a few times. This chain uses TRBV11-2 with TRBJ2-1; 8 bases are a match to TRBD2. CDR3 length equals 17 residues. Per germline, CDR1 SGHAT and CDR2 FQNNGV. V was clipped by 5 bases and J by 4 bases; unmatched bases: 13. CDR3 nucleotide sequence: TGTGCCAGCAGCCCAGACTCCAGCGGGAGTCTTTACAATGAGCAGTTCTTC. The encoded protein is CASSPDSSGSLYNEQFF.

Many counts were recorded for this clonotype. The chain has TRBV7-8 and TRBJ2-7; 9 bases match TRBD2. The junction had 11 bases not matched to a gene; V was cut back by 5 bases and J by 6 bases. This CDR3 is built from 15 residues. Germline V gene sequence: CDR1 SGHVS, CDR2 FQNEAQ. Here the CDR3 DNA reads TGTGCCAGCAGCAGCCTTAGCGGGAGAGATGTCGAGCAGTACTTC. Translating it yields CASSSLSGRDVEQYF. The entire variable domain, with the rest obtained from reference TRBV7-8 and TRBJ2-7, is as follows: GAGVSQSPRYKVAKRGQDVALRCDPISGHVSLFWYQQALGQGPEFLTYFQNEAQLDKSGLPSDRFFAERPEGSVSTLKIQRTQQEDSAVYLCASSSLSGRDVEQYFGPGTRLTVT.

The chain combines TRBV2 with TRBJ2-7, with 9 bases lining up with TRBD1. The V gene's germline CDR1 is SNHLY and CDR2 FYNNEI. Unmatched junction bases numbered 7, after V lost 7 bases and J lost 3 bases. The CDR3 totals 14 residues. This chain's CDR3 is CASKTGGALYEQYF. The CDR3 DNA is TGTGCCAGCAAGACAGGGGGTGCCCTCTACGAGCAGTACTTC. The full variable domain, with the rest looked up from reference TRBV2 and TRBJ2-7, is EPEVTQTPSHQVTQMGQEVILRCVPISNHLYFYWYRQILGQKVEFLVSFYNNEISEKSEIFDDQFSVERPDGSNFTLKIRSTKLEDSAMYFCASKTGGALYEQYFGPGTRLTVT.

This clonotype turned up a few times. The CDR3 spells CASSVPGQGITDTQYF. In DNA form, the CDR3 reads TGTGCCAGCAGTGTCCCGGGACAGGGAATCACAGATACGCAGTATTTT. This chain uses TRBV25-1 with TRBJ2-3; TRBD1 matches at 9 bases. The CDR3 is made up of 16 amino acids. Germline V CDR1 and CDR2: MGHDK, SYGVNS. J gave up 2 bases and V 4 bases, and 7 bases lay outside the gene matches.

The V call is TRBV12-3 or TRBV12-4, the J call TRBJ2-2; a possible D gene is TRBD2 (6 bases). The CDR3 consists of 14 residues. V was pared by 6 bases and J by 7 bases, with 15 bases between. Here the CDR3 DNA reads TGTGCCAGCAGCCTCGGGACTTATGGCGGGGAGCTGTTTTTT. It is translated as CASSLGTYGGELFF.

CDR3 loop: CASSLHSSNEQFF. DNA for the CDR3: TGTGCCAGCAGCCTACACTCGTCCAATGAGCAGTTCTTC. The chain uses TRBV7-9 and TRBJ2-1; unclear D gene. The CDR3 extends over 13 amino acids. From germline, CDR1 is SEHNR and CDR2 FQNEAQ (reference sequence). Trimming left V 5 bases short and J 6 bases short, with 11 bases between.

This clonotype was observed a few times. The J gene is TRBJ2-1, the V gene TRBV5-4; no clear D gene. The CDR3 length is 14 residues. The germline gives CDR1 SGHNT, CDR2 YYREEE (reference sequence). The V gene lost 0 bases and the J gene lost 4 bases, with 8 bases spanning the gap. Here the CDR3 DNA reads TGTGCCAGCAGCTTGGGTTTAACATACAATGAGCAGTTCTTC. It codes for CASSLGLTYNEQFF.